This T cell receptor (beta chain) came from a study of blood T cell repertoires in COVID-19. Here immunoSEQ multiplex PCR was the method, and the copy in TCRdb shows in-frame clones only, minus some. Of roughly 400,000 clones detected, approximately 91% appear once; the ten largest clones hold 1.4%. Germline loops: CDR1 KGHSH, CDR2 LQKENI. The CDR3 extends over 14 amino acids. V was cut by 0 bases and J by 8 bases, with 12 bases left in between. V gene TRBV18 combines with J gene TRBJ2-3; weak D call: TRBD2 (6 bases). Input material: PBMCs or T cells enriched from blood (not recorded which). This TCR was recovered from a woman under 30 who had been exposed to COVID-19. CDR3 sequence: CASSPPEGPGTQYF. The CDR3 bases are TGTGCCAGCTCACCACCGGAGGGCCCGGGTACGCAGTATTTT. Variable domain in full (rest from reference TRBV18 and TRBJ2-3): NAGVMQNPRHLVRRRGQEARLRCSPMKGHSHVYWYRQLPEEGLKFMVYLQKENIIDESGMPKERFSAEFPKEGPSILRIQQVVRGDSAAYFCASSPPEGPGTQYFGPGTRLTVL.